This entry lists 27 T cell receptor beta chains sequenced from one sample in a study of Ad26.COV2.S vaccination and SARS-CoV-2 variants. Profiled with immunoSEQ multiplex PCR; TCRdb holds only in-frame clones, not every one. The sample has about 450,000 clones, 75% to 90% seen once; the top ten hold about 2.5%. Treatment described: some 19 received Ad26.COV2.S at low or high dose, single or two shots; several received placebo; per-sample allocation not given. Samples analyzed were those drawn on day 63 after the first vaccine or placebo injection. Sequences were derived from peripheral blood, sampled in a trial of Ad26.COV2.S vaccine versus placebo. The receptors here all came from a person aged 18-60 years who received the Ad26.COV2.S COVID-19 vaccine or a placebo.

The CDR3 protein is CASSYVGELFF. The CDR3 DNA is TGTGCCAGCAGTTACGTCGGGGAGCTGTTTTTT. The chain has TRBV6-2 or TRBV6-3 and TRBJ2-2, with D unclear. The length of the CDR3 is 11 residues. V gave up 2 bases and J gave up 7 bases, with 2 bases separating them. Looked up from germline, CDR1 is MNHEY and CDR2 is SVGEGT.

The rearrangement uses TRBV5-1 and TRBJ1-5; 11 bases map to TRBD1. With 0 bases clipped from V and 6 bases from J, the junction kept 2 bases outside the gene matches. CDR1 is SGHRS and CDR2 is YFSETQ in the germline V gene. The CDR3 runs to 15 residues. The CDR3 sequence is CASSLGGTGGQPQHF. CDR3 nucleotide sequence: TGCGCCAGCAGCTTGGGGGGGACAGGGGGTCAGCCCCAGCATTTT.

The chain is built from TRBV5-6 and TRBJ2-7; 9 bases map to TRBD1. The CDR3 runs to 13 residues. Germline CDR1 and CDR2: SGHDT and YYEEEE. With V trimmed by 2 bases and J by 6 bases, 3 bases remained unmatched. The CDR3, as DNA: TGTGCCAGCAGCTTTACAGGGGGCTCCGAGCAGTACGTC. It is translated as CASSFTGGSEQYV.

This clone was recorded once. The chain joins TRBV11-2 to TRBJ1-5, with D perhaps matching TRBD1 (6 bases). CDR1 is SGHAT, CDR2 FQNNGV, per germline. The V end lost 5 bases, the J end lost 4 bases, and 9 bases lay between the germline ends. The CDR3 is 13 residues long. The CDR3 region has the DNA TGTGCCAGCAGCCCCGGACAGAATCAGCCCCAGCATTTT. Translating it yields CASSPGQNQPQHF.

This clone was counted a single time. The chain carries TRBV5-4 and TRBJ2-5; 7 bases match TRBD2. CDR1 SGHNT and CDR2 YYREEE come from the germline V gene (reference sequence). The V gene end was trimmed by 4 bases and the J gene end by 4 bases; junction bases not matched to a gene: 7. The CDR3 extends over 14 amino acids. The CDR3 spells CASSLSWGGETQYF. In DNA form, the CDR3 reads TGTGCCAGCAGCCTATCCTGGGGGGGAGAGACCCAGTACTTC.

The chain employs TRBV2 and TRBJ1-1; maybe TRBD1 (5 bases). The CDR3 is 14 residues long. Germline values: CDR1 SNHLY, CDR2 FYNNEI. V was clipped by 5 bases and J by 5 bases, with 15 bases between them. CDR3 region: CASSRSMTATEAFF. The CDR3 nucleotides are TGTGCCAGCAGTCGGTCTATGACAGCGACTGAAGCTTTCTTT.

V is TRBV11-3 and J is TRBJ1-2; tentative D call: TRBD1 (6 bases). The length of the CDR3 is 12 residues. Trimming took 5 bases from V and 7 from J, leaving 11 bases between them. Germline V lookup: CDR1 SGHNT, CDR2 YENEEA. The CDR3 protein is CASSPYRAGYTF. In DNA form, the CDR3 reads TGTGCCAGCAGCCCGTACAGGGCTGGCTACACCTTC.

This chain connects TRBV28 to TRBJ2-7; maybe TRBD2 (6 bases). From germline, CDR1 is MDHEN and CDR2 SYDVKM. V gave up 5 bases and J gave up 6 bases, with 8 bases separating them. This CDR3 contains 11 residues. CDR3 DNA: TGTGCCAGCAGTGGAGGGACCGAGCAGTACGTC. It yields the protein CASSGGTEQYV.

The chain combines TRBV2 with TRBJ1-1; D is ambiguous. V lost 5 bases and J 0 bases, leaving 7 bases between the germline ends. This CDR3 is 13 amino acids long. Germline V CDR1 and CDR2: SNHLY, FYNNEI. CDR3 region: CASSPTVNTEAFF. The CDR3 nucleotides are TGTGCCAGCAGTCCGACTGTGAACACTGAAGCTTTCTTT.

The chain employs TRBV25-1 and TRBJ2-5; TRBD2 matches at 9 bases. V shed 1 base and J 5 bases; nucleotides not matched to a gene: 5. This CDR3 is built from 15 residues. Germline V lookup: CDR1 MGHDK, CDR2 SYGVNS. The CDR3 spells CASSELGTSYETQYF. DNA for the CDR3: TGTGCCAGCAGTGAATTAGGGACTAGCTACGAGACCCAGTACTTC. The full variable domain, its missing parts supplied by reference TRBV25-1 and TRBJ2-5, is EADIYQTPRYLVIGTGKKITLECSQTMGHDKMYWYQQDPGMELHLIHYSYGVNSTEKGDLSSESTVSRIRTEHFPLTLESARPSHTSQYLCASSELGTSYETQYFGPGTRLLVL.

The chain is built from TRBV2 and TRBJ1-5; possibly TRBD1 for D (6 bases). CDR3 length: 14 amino acids. The V end was cut by 6 bases, the J end by 5 bases, with 14 bases between. Germline V gene data show CDR1 as SNHLY and CDR2 as FYNNEI. CDR3 protein: CASSEQGADQPQHF. The DNA for the CDR3 is TGTGCCAGCAGCGAACAGGGAGCGGATCAGCCCCAGCATTTT.

This CDR3 reads CASSPGAGSIGELFF. The CDR3 nucleotides read TGTGCCAGCAGCCCTGGGGCAGGGTCGATCGGGGAGCTGTTTTTT. The chain uses TRBV7-7 and TRBJ2-2, with D perhaps TRBD1 (5 bases). The V and J ends lost 5 bases and 7 bases respectively, with 17 bases between them. The CDR3 length is 15 residues. Germline CDR1 reads SSHAT; CDR2 reads FNYEAQ (reference sequence).

The genes are TRBV28 and TRBJ1-2; 8 nucleotides agree with TRBD1. The CDR3 runs 14 residues. Germline CDR1 is MDHEN and CDR2 is SYDVKM. The J segment lost 3 bases and the V segment lost 3 bases, leaving 3 bases of the junction unmatched. CDR3 sequence reads: CASSFQGAYYGYTF. The CDR3 bases are TGTGCCAGCAGTTTCCAGGGGGCATACTATGGCTACACCTTC.

The rearrangement joins TRBV7-9 to TRBJ1-1; no firm D call. The CDR3 length is 9 residues. V shed 9 bases and J shed 7 bases, with 6 bases lying between them. CDR1 and CDR2 from the germline V gene are SEHNR and FQNEAQ (reference sequence). The CDR3 DNA follows: TGTGCCAGAGTAGTTGAAGCTTTCTTT. It yields the protein CARVVEAFF.

This chain links TRBV7-2 with TRBJ2-1; tentative D call: TRBD2 (6 bases). Trimming stripped 7 bases from V and 2 bases from J, with 12 bases between. Looked up from germline, CDR1 is SGHTA and CDR2 is FQGNSA. This CDR3 spans 14 amino acids. In DNA, the CDR3 is TGTGCCAGCACTGGGGGGTTCGCCTACAATGAGCAGTTCTTC. It codes for CASTGGFAYNEQFF.

The sample holds a few counts of this clone. The chain links TRBV27 to TRBJ2-2, with D unresolved. Germline loops: CDR1 MNHEY, CDR2 SMNVEV (reference sequence). This CDR3 has 15 amino acids. The V and J ends lost 1 base and 3 bases respectively, with 9 bases between them. The CDR3 region is CASSLLPEDTGELFF. The CDR3 DNA reads as TGTGCCAGCAGTTTATTACCCGAGGACACCGGGGAGCTGTTTTTT.

The chain employs TRBV2 and TRBJ2-7; no definite D call. Between the trimmed V and J ends, which lost 7 bases and 4 bases, there was a span of 11 bases. Germline assignment: CDR1 SNHLY and CDR2 FYNNEI. This CDR3 contains 12 residues. CDR3 sequence: CASNYDGYEQYF. CDR3 sequence (DNA): TGTGCCAGCAACTACGACGGGTACGAGCAGTACTTC.

The J gene is TRBJ2-7, the V gene TRBV23-1; 7 nucleotides agree with TRBD2. TRBV23-1 is recorded as an ORF, its role being uncertain. Trimming cost V 3 bases and J 3 bases; bases outside gene matches: 23. The CDR3 is 20 residues long. The CDR3 DNA is TGCGCCAGCAGTCACCCCAAGCGGGGACCGACCCTACTCAGGATCTACGAGCAGTACTTC. Amino acid sequence: CASSHPKRGPTLLRIYEQYF.

This CDR3 reads CASSIPGGGSDTQYF. The CDR3 DNA sequence: TGTGCCAGTAGTATACCTGGCGGCGGTTCAGATACGCAGTATTTT. The chain combines TRBV19 with TRBJ2-3; D not certain. The CDR3 is made up of 15 amino acids. CDR1 and CDR2 from the germline V gene are LNHDA and SQIVND (reference sequence). V was cut by 2 bases and J by 4 bases, with 13 bases left in between.

The rearrangement links TRBV4-3 to TRBJ2-3; D is undetermined. The germline CDR1 and CDR2 sequences are LGHNA and YSLEER. Deletions cut 1 base from V and 6 bases from J, with 8 bases between. The CDR3 runs 13 residues. The chain's CDR3 is CASSQGTIDTQYF. CDR3 nucleotide sequence: TGCGCCAGCAGCCAAGGGACCATCGATACGCAGTATTTT.

V gene TRBV3-1 (or the pseudogene TRBV3-2) combines with J gene TRBJ2-3, with 16 bases lining up with TRBD2. In germline, CDR1 is LGHDT, CDR2 YNNKEL (reference sequence). The CDR3 covers 17 residues. V dropped 0 bases and J dropped 5; count of bases not matched to a gene: 2. CDR3 nucleotides: TGTGCCAGCAGCCAAGAGGGACTAGCGGGGGGGTTAGATACGCAGTATTTT. Amino acids: CASSQEGLAGGLDTQYF.

This chain uses TRBV7-3 with TRBJ2-3; D gene ambiguous. The germline gives CDR1 SGHTA, CDR2 FQGTGA. The CDR3 spans 17 residues. The V end lost 3 bases, the J end lost 6 bases, and 22 bases lay between the germline ends. The DNA of the CDR3 is TGTGCCAGCAGCTTCCAAGGTTGGCCTTCGGTTCAGGATACGCAGTATTTT. Amino acid sequence: CASSFQGWPSVQDTQYF.

About this clone itself: Relative to the germline gene, one junction end is altered; a read error may explain this. The chain links TRBV7-9 to TRBJ2-2; unclear D gene. The germline CDR1 and CDR2 sequences are SEHNR and FQNEAQ (reference sequence). There are 14 residues in the CDR3. This CDR3 is CAGSNVKNTGELFF. The CDR3 DNA reads as TGTGCCGGCAGTAACGTCAAAAACACCGGGGAGCTGTTTTTT. Variable domain in full (rest from reference TRBV7-9 and TRBJ2-2): DTGVSQNPRHKITKRGQNVTFRCDPISEHNRLYWYRQTLGQGPEFLTYFQNEAQLEKSRLLSDRFSAERPKGSFSTLEIQRTEQGDSAMYLCAGSNVKNTGELFFGEGSRLTVL.

The chain couples TRBV6-5 to TRBJ1-5; 8 nucleotides align to TRBD1. J gave up 8 bases and V 9 bases, and 12 bases lay outside the gene matches. The CDR3 has 14 residues. CDR1 is MNHEY and CDR2 is SVGAGI in the germline V gene. The CDR3 spells CASARTGSHEPQHF. CDR3 bases: TGTGCCAGTGCCCGGACAGGGTCTCATGAGCCCCAGCATTTT.

The V and J genes are TRBV5-8 and TRBJ1-2; D ambiguous. CDR3 size: 16 residues. CDR1 is SGHTS and CDR2 is YDEGEE in the germline V gene. Trimming stripped 4 bases from V and 6 bases from J, with 22 bases between. This CDR3 reads CASSHRALPRSNGYTF. CDR3 sequence (DNA): TGTGCCAGCAGCCACCGGGCTCTCCCCCGGTCAAATGGCTACACCTTC.

In its sample, this clone was seen once. This chain links TRBV19 with TRBJ2-3; no firm D call. Germline CDR1 is LNHDA and CDR2 is SQIVND (reference sequence). The CDR3 is 14 amino acids. The ends were cut back, 3 bases at V and 6 bases at J, with 13 bases in the middle. CDR3 DNA sequence: TGTGCCAGTAGTATTGGCGGCAGGTGGGATACGCAGTATTTT. Amino acids: CASSIGGRWDTQYF.

The chain couples TRBV5-5 to TRBJ2-2; possibly TRBD1 for D (6 bases). The V gene lost 2 bases and the J gene lost 2 bases, with 19 bases spanning the gap. Germline V gives CDR1 SGHKS, CDR2 YYEKEE (reference sequence). There are 18 residues in the CDR3. CDR3 DNA sequence: TGTGCCAGCAGCTTTCTTTCGGGACAACACCCTAACACCGGGGAGCTGTTTTTT. It specifies CASSFLSGQHPNTGELFF.